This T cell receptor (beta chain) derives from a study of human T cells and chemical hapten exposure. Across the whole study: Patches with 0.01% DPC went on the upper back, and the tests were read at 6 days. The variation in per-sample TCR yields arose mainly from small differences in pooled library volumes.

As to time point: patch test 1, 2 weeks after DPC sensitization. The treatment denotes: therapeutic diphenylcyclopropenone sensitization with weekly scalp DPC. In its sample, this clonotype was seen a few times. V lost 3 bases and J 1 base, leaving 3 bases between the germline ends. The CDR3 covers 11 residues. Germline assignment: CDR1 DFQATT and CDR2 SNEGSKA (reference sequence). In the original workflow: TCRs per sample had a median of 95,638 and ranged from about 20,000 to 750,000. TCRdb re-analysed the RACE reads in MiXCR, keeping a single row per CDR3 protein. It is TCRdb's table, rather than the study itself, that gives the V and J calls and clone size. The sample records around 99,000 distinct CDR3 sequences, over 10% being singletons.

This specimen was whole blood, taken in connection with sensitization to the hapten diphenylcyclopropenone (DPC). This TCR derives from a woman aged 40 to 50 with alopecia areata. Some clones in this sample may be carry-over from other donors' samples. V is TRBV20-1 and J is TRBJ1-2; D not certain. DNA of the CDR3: TGCAGTGCTAGGGATAACTATGGCTACACCTTC. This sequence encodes CSARDNYGYTF.